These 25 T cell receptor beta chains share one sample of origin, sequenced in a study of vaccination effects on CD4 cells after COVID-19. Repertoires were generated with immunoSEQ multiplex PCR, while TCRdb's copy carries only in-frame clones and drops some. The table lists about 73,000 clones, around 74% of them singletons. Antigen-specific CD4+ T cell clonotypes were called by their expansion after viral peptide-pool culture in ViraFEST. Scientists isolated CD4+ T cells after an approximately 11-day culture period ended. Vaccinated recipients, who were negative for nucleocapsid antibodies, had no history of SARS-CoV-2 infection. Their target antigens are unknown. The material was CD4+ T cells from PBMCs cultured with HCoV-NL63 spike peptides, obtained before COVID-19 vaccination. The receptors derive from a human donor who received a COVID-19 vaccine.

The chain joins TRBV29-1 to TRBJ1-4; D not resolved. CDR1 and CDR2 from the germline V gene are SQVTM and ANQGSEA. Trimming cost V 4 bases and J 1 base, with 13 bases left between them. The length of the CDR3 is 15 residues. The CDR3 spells CSVGGGIGTNEKLFF. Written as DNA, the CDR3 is TGCAGCGTTGGGGGTGGGATCGGAACTAATGAAAAACTGTTTTTT.

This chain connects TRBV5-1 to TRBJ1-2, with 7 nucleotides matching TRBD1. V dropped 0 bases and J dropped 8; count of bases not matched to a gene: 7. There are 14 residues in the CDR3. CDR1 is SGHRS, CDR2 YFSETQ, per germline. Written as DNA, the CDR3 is TGCGCCAGCAGCTTGGATACAGGGGAAGGCGGCTACACCTTC. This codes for CASSLDTGEGGYTF.

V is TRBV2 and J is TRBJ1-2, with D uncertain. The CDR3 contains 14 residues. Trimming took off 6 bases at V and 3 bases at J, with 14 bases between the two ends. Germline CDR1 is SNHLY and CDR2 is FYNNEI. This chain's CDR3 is CASRKDQVDYGYTF. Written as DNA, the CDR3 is TGTGCCAGCAGGAAGGACCAAGTGGACTATGGCTACACCTTC.

CDR3 coding DNA: TGTGCCATCAGGGCCGACAGGGTTGGGGGTGATGAGCAGTTCTTC. It yields the protein CAIRADRVGGDEQFF. The V call is TRBV10-3, the J call TRBJ2-1, with TRBD1 matching 7 bases. V lost 6 bases to trimming and J lost 8 bases; unmatched junction nucleotides: 13. Per the germline V gene, CDR1 is ENHRY and CDR2 is SYGVKD. The CDR3 is made up of 15 amino acids.

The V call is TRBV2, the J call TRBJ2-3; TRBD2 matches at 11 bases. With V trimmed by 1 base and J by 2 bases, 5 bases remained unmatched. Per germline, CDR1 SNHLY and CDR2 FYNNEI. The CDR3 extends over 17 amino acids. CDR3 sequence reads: CASSEDVLAGVTDTQYF. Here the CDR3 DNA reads TGTGCCAGCAGTGAAGATGTACTAGCGGGGGTCACAGATACGCAGTATTTT.

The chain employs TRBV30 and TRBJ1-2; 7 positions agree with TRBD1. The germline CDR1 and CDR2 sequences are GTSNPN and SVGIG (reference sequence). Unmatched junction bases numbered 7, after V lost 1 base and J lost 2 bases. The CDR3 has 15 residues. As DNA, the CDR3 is TGTGCCTGGAGTGCCCTACAGGGGATAAACTATGGCTACACCTTC. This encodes CAWSALQGINYGYTF. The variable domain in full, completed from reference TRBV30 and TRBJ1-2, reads SQTIHQWPATLVQPVGSPLSLECTVEGTSNPNLYWYRQAAGRGLQLLFYSVGIGQISSEVPQNLSASRPQDRQFILSSKKLLLSDSGFYLCAWSALQGINYGYTFGSGTRLTVV.

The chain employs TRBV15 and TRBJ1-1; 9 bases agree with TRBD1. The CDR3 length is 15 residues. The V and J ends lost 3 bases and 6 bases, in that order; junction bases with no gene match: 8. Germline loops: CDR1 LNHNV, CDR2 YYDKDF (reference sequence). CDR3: CATSRVTGGWAEAFF. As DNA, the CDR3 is TGTGCCACCAGCAGGGTTACAGGGGGCTGGGCTGAAGCTTTCTTT. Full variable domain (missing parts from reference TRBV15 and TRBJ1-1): DAMVIQNPRYQVTQFGKPVTLSCSQTLNHNVMYWYQQKSSQAPKLLFHYYDKDFNNEADTPDNFQSRRPNTSFCFLDIRSPGLGDTAMYLCATSRVTGGWAEAFFGQGTRLTVV.

This chain's CDR3 is CASSYIRTGGTEAFF. In DNA, the CDR3 is TGTGCCAGCAGTTACATAAGAACAGGGGGCACTGAAGCTTTCTTT. The rearrangement links TRBV6-5 to TRBJ1-1, with TRBD1 matching over 8 bases. The CDR3 sequence is 15 residues long. V lost 2 bases, J lost 4 bases, and 6 bases stayed unmatched. The germline gives CDR1 MNHEY, CDR2 SVGAGI.

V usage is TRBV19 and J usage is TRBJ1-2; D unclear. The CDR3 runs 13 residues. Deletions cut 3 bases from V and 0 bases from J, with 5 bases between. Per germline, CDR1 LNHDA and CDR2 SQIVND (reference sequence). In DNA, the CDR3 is TGTGCCAGTAGTATGGGTCCTAACTATGGCTACACCTTC. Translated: CASSMGPNYGYTF.

CDR3 bases: TGTGCCAGTAGTACAGGGGGCTATATCGGAAAGACCCAGTACTTC. Protein: CASSTGGYIGKTQYF. This sequence joins TRBV19 and TRBJ2-5; 8 nucleotides match TRBD1. Trimming removed 4 bases from V and 6 bases from J; junction bases left unmatched: 10. This CDR3 spans 15 amino acids. CDR1 and CDR2 (germline): LNHDA, SQIVND (reference sequence).

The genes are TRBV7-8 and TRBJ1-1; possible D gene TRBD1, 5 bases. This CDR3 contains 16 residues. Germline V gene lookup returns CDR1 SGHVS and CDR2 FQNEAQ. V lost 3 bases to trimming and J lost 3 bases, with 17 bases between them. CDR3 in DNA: TGTGCCAGCAGCTTGTTTCAGGGTGGTAGATACACTGAAGCTTTCTTT. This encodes CASSLFQGGRYTEAFF.

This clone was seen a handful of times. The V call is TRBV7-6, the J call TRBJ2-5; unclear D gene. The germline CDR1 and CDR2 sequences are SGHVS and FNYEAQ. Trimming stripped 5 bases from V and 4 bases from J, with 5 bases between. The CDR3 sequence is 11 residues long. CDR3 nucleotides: TGTGCCAGCAGCCCCGCAGAGACCCAGTACTTC. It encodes CASSPAETQYF.

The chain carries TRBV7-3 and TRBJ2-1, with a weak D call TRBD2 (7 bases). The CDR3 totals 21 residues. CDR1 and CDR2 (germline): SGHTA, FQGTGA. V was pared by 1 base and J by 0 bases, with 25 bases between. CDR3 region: CASSLSRAGALGSSSYNEQFF. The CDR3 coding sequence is TGTGCCAGCAGCTTAAGCAGGGCGGGGGCTCTAGGGTCGAGCTCCTACAATGAGCAGTTCTTC.

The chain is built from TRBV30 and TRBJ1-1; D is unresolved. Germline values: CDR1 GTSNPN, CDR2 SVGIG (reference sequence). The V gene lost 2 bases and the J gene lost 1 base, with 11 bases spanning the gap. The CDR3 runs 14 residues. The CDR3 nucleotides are TGTGCCTGGAGTTTCGGACCCAAGAACACTGAAGCTTTCTTT. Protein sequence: CAWSFGPKNTEAFF.

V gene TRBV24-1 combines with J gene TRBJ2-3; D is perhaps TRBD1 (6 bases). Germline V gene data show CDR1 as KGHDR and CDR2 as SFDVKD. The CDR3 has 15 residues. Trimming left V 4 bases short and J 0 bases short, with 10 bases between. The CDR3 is CATSENRASTDTQYF. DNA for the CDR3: TGTGCCACCAGTGAAAACAGGGCTAGCACAGATACGCAGTATTTT.

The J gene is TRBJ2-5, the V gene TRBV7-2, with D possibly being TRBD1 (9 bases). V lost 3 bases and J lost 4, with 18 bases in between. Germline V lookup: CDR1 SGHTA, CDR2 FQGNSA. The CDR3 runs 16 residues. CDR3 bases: TGTGCCAGCAGCTTTAACAGGGGGCTAGCGGGAGAGACCCAGTACTTC. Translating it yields CASSFNRGLAGETQYF.

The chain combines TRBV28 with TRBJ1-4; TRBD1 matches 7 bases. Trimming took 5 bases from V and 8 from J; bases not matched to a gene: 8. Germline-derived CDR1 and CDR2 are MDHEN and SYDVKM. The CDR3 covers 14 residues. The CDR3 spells CASSPGGRKEKLFF. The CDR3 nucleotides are TGTGCCAGCAGTCCAGGGGGAAGAAAAGAAAAACTGTTTTTT. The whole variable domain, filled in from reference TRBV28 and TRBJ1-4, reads DVKVTQSSRYLVKRTGEKVFLECVQDMDHENMFWYRQDPGLGLRLIYFSYDVKMKEKGDIPEGYSVSREKKERFSLILESASTNQTSMYLCASSPGGRKEKLFFGSGTQLSVL.

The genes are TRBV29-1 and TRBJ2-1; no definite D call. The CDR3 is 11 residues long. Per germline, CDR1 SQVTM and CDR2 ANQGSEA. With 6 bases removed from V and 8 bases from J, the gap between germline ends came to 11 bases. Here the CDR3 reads CSVERVDEQFF. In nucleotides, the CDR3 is TGCAGCGTCGAAAGGGTTGATGAGCAGTTCTTC.

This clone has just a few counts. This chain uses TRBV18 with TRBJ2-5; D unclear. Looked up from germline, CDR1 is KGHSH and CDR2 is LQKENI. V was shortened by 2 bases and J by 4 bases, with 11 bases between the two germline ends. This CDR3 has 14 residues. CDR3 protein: CASSPNLGRETQYF. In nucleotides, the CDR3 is TGTGCCAGCTCACCAAATCTGGGTAGAGAGACCCAGTACTTC.

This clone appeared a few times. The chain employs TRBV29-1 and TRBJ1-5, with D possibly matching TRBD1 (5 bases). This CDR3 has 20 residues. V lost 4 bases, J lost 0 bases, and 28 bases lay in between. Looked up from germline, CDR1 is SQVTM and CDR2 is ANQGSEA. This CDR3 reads CSVVPCVGIDRQYSNQPQHF. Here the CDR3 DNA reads TGCAGCGTTGTACCCTGCGTAGGGATAGACAGACAATATAGCAATCAGCCCCAGCATTTT.

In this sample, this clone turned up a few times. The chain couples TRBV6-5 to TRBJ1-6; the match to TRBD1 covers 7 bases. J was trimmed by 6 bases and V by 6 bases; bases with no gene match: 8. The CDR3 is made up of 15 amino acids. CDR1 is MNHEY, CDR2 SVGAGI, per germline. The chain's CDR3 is CASRLQQGSNSPLHF. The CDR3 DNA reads TGTGCCAGCAGACTACAACAGGGGTCTAATTCACCCCTCCACTTT.

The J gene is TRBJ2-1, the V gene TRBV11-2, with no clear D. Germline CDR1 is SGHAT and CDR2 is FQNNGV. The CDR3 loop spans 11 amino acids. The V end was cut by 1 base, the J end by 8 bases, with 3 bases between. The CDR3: CASSLAHEQFF. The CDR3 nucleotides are TGTGCCAGCAGCTTAGCCCATGAGCAGTTCTTC. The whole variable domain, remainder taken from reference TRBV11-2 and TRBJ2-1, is EAGVAQSPRYKIIEKRQSVAFWCNPISGHATLYWYQQILGQGPKLLIQFQNNGVVDDSQLPKDRFSAERLKGVDSTLKIQPAKLEDSAVYLCASSLAHEQFFGPGTRLTVL.

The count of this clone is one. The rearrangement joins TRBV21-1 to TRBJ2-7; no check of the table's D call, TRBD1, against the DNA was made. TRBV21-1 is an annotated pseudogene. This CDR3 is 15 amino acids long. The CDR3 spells CASSKEQALTYEQYV. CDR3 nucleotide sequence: TGTGCCAGCAGCAAAGAGCAGGCCCTTACCTACGAGCAGTACGTC.

The CDR3 nucleotides read TGTGCCAGCTCTCCGGACAGGGCGGCCCAGTACTTC. As protein: CASSPDRAAQYF. The V and J genes are TRBV18 and TRBJ2-5, with TRBD1 matching over 8 bases. The CDR3 loop spans 12 amino acids. The V segment lost 6 bases and the J segment 9 bases; nucleotides outside the gene matches: 6. From germline, CDR1 is KGHSH and CDR2 LQKENI.

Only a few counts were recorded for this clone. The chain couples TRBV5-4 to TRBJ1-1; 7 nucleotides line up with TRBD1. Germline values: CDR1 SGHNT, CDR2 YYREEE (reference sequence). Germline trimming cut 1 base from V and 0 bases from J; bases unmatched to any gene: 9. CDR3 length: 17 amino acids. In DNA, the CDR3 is TGTGCCAGCAGCTTGCCTACCCGGGGACAGTTGAACACTGAAGCTTTCTTT. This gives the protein CASSLPTRGQLNTEAFF.